This T cell receptor (beta chain) comes out of a study of blood T cell repertoires in COVID-19. Overall study: Some COVID-19 samples were acute and others convalescent; all came from the United States, Italy and Spain.

Notes on this clone: A read error may account for a junction end that differs from germline.

Measured with immunoSEQ multiplex PCR; TCRdb has only the in-frame clones, and not every one. The profile shows some 180,000 clones, approximately 86% of them singletons. Participants were aged roughly 18 to 90 years, lived in over 20 US areas, and enrolled virtually. Germline-derived CDR1 and CDR2 are DFQATT and SNEGSKA (reference sequence). The CDR3 extends over 11 amino acids. The chain is built from TRBV20-1 and TRBJ2-1, with D possibly being TRBD2 (6 bases). Sequenced sample: PBMCs or T cells enriched from blood (not recorded which). The origin of this receptor is a woman in her fifties or sixties with acute COVID-19. CDR3 sequence (DNA): TGCAGTGCTAGGGCGGGATCGGAGCTGTTCTTC. It specifies CSARAGSELFF.